The clone carrying this T cell receptor beta chain was found once. The data derive from a study of Ad26.COV2.S vaccination and SARS-CoV-2 variants. Whole-study context: Intramuscular Ad26.COV2.S at 5x10^10 or 1x10^11 viral particles.

Indicated treatment: around 19 received Ad26.COV2.S at low or high dose, single or two shots; roughly five received placebo; per-sample allocation not given. Following the first vaccine or placebo injection, samples were taken on day 63. The CDR3 loop spans 16 amino acids. Looked up from germline, CDR1 is SEHNR and CDR2 is FQNEAQ (reference sequence). Trimming took 5 bases from V and 4 from J, leaving 15 bases between them. Libraries were prepared by immunoSEQ multiplex PCR; TCRdb keeps only in-frame clonotypes and omits some of them. The sample holds some 320,000 clones, about 82% seen once. J is TRBJ1-6 and V is TRBV7-9; D is ambiguous. The TCR was taken from a person aged 18 to 65 who received the Ad26.COV2.S COVID-19 vaccine or a placebo. Sequenced here: peripheral blood, sampled in a trial of Ad26.COV2.S vaccine versus placebo. CDR3 in DNA: TGTGCCAGCAGCCCCCCTTCGTACATGTATAATTCACCCCTCCACTTT. It is translated as CASSPPSYMYNSPLHF. The variable domain in full, with the rest retrieved from reference TRBV7-9 and TRBJ1-6, is DTGVSQNPRHKITKRGQNVTFRCDPISEHNRLYWYRQTLGQGPEFLTYFQNEAQLEKSRLLSDRFSAERPKGSFSTLEIQRTEQGDSAMYLCASSPPSYMYNSPLHFGNGTRLTVT.